The clone carrying this T cell receptor beta chain was observed a handful of times. The antigen is undetermined. V gave up 3 bases and J gave up 2 bases, with 17 bases separating them. This CDR3 has 17 amino acids. Germline-derived CDR1 and CDR2 are LGHDT and YNNKEL (reference sequence). MiXCR, run by TCRdb on the 5' RACE reads, gives a single entry per CDR3 protein. The sample consists of a few hundred thousand distinct CDR3 sequences, over 8.5% of them appearing once. This sample was included in a study of T-cell memory formation after mild COVID-19. As for the study in general: Largely, TCR clusters stayed within a single donor. Study observations and caveats: Nothing showed for sure that second-wave clones peaking on day 37 were SARS-CoV-2 specific. CD4+ contracting clones lay mainly in CM and EM, CD8+ ones in EMRA.

Sample: PBMCs or a T cell subset sorted from them (not recorded which). The clonotype comes from a young man who had mild COVID-19 (a few samples of this study predate the infection). Cell type and time point are not known. The chain combines TRBV3-1 with TRBJ1-3; weak D call: TRBD1 (5 bases). DNA for the CDR3: TGTGCCAGCAGCCAGGCTGGCAGGGCGGTTGCTGGAAACACCATATATTTT. Protein sequence: CASSQAGRAVAGNTIYF.